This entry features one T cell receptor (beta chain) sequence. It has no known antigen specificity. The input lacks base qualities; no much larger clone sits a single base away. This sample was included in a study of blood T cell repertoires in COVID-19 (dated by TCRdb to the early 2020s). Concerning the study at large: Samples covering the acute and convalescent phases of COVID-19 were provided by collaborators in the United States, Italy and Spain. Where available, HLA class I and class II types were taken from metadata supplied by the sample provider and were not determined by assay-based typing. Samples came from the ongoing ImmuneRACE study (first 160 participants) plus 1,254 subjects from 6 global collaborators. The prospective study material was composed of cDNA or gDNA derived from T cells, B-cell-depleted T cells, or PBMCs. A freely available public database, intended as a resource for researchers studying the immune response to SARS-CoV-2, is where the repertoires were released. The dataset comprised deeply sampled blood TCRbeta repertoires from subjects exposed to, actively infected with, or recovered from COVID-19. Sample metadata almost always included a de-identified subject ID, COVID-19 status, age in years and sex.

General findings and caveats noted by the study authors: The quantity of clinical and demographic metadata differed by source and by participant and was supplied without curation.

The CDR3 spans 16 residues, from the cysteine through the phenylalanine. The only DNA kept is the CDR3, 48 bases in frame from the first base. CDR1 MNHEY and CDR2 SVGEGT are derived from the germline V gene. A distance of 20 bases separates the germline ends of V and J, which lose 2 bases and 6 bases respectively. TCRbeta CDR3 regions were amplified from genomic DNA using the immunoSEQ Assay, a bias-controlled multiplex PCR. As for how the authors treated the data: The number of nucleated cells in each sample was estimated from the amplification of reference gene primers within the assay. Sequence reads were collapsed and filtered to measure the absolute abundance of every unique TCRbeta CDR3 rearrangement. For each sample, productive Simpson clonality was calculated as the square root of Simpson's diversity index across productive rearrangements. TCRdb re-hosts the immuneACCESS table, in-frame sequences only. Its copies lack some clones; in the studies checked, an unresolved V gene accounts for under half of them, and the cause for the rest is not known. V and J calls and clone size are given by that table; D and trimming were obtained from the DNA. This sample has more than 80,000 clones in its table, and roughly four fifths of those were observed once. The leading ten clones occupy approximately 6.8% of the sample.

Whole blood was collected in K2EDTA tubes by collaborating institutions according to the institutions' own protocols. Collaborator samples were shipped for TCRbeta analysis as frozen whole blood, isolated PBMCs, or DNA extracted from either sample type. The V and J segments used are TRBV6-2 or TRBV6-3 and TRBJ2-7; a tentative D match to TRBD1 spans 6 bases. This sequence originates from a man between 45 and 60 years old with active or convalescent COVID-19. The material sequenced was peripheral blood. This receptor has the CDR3 CASSYPSRDITREQYF. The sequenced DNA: TGTGCCAGCAGTTACCCCTCTCGGGACATAACACGCGAGCAGTACTTC.